This record covers a single T cell receptor beta chain. The data derive from a study of blood T cell repertoires in COVID-19. The overall study: Acute-phase and convalescent COVID-19 samples originated in the United States, Italy and Spain.

The CDR3 consists of 16 residues. Trimming cost V 1 base and J 9 bases; bases outside gene matches: 10. CDR1 and CDR2 (germline): SGHVS, FQNEAQ. Libraries were prepared by immunoSEQ multiplex PCR; TCRdb keeps only in-frame clonotypes and omits some of them. The profile covers around 470,000 clones, with roughly 89% appearing a single time and approximately 0.9% taken by the ten largest. Those enrolled in Seattle joined during active infection and were followed longitudinally afterward. The TCR sequence derives from a young man with COVID-19, enrolled during active disease. Sequencing used peripheral blood. The J gene is TRBJ2-7, the V gene TRBV7-8; TRBD1 matches at 12 bases. CDR3 nucleotides: TGTGCCAGCAGCTTAGTCTTCGGGACAGGGGGCCTCGGGCAGTACTTC. Amino acids: CASSLVFGTGGLGQYF.